This entry concerns a single TCR beta chain. The antigen is not known. Assay: immunoSEQ multiplex PCR; the TCRdb copy retains only in-frame clones and omits some. The table records tens of thousands of clones, about 83% of them present only once. Blood PBMC samples: pre-vaccination, two weeks post third vaccination, and at tumor progression. CDR1 is SEHNR, CDR2 FQNEAQ, per germline (reference sequence). The CDR3 loop spans 15 amino acids. V was pared by 5 bases and J by 4 bases, with 5 bases of the junction left unmatched. The data originate from a study of glioma-infiltrating T cells after dendritic cell vaccination. Study information: Autologous tumor lysate-pulsed dendritic cell vaccination was given between about 2002 and 2013.

Study outcomes and limitations: No direct clonality-survival link was found; a diverse polyclonal response may matter.

The sequence came from a human donor with glioblastoma. The rearrangement uses TRBV7-9 and TRBJ1-2; 12 bases are shared with TRBD1. The sample here was blood, taken before dendritic cell vaccination. DNA of the CDR3: TGTGCCAGCAGCCCCGGGACAGGGGGCTTCTATGGCTACACCTTC. Translating it yields CASSPGTGGFYGYTF.